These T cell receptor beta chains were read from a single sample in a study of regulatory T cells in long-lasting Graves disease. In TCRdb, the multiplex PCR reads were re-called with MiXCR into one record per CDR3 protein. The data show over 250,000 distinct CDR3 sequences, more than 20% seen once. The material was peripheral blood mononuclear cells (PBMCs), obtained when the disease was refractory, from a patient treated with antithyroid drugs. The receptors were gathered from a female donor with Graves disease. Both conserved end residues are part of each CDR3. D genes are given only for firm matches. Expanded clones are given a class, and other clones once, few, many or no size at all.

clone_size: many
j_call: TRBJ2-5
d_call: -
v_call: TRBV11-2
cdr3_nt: TGTGCCAGCAGCCGCACGGAAGAGACCCAGTACTTC
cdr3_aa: CASSRTEETQYF

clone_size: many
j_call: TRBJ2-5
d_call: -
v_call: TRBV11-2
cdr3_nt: TGTGCCAGCAGCTTAGAGTTCGGCTATAACCAAGAGACCCAGTACTTC
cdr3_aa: CASSLEFGYNQETQYF

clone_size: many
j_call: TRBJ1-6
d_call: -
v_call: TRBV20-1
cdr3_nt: TGCAGTGCTAGAGTAGGCCGACGGTTTGCTCGTTCACCCCTCCACTTT
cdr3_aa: CSARVGRRFARSPLHF

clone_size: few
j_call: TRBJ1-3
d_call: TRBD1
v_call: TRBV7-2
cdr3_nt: TGTGCCAGCAGCCCAGACAGGGACTCTGGAAACACCATATATTTT
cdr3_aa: CASSPDRDSGNTIYF

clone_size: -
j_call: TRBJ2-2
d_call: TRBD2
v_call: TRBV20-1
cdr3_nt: TGCAGTGCTTTTTCGACTAGCGGGAGTGCCGGGGAGCTGTTTTTT
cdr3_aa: CSAFSTSGSAGELFF

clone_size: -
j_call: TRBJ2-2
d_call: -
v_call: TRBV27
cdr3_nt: TGTGCCAGCAAGCCCAGGGATTATATCGGGGAGCTGTTTTTT
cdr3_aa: CASKPRDYIGELFF

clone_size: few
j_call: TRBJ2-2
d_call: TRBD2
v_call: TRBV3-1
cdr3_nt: TGTGCCAGCAGCCATGAAGCGGGAGTCGCCGGGGAGCTGTTTTTT
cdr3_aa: CASSHEAGVAGELFF

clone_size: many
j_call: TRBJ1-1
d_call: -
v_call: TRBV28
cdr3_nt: TGTGCCAGCAGTTTAAGAGTCACTGAAGCTTTCTTT
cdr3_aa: CASSLRVTEAFF

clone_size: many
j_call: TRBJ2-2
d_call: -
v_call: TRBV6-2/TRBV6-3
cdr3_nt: TGTGCCAGCAGTTACGATCAAGTTTCCGGGGAGCTGTTTTTT
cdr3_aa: CASSYDQVSGELFF

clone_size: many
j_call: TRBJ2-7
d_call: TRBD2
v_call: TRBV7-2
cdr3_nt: TGTGCCAGCAGACCTGGGACTAGCGGGCACGAGCAGTACTTC
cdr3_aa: CASRPGTSGHEQYF

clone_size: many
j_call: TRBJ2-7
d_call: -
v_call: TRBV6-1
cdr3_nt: TGTGCCAGCAGTGGCTTTATCGGCTACGAGCAGTACTTC
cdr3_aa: CASSGFIGYEQYF

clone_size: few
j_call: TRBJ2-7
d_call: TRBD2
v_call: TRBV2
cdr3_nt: TGTGCCAGCAGGCCATACTCCGGGACTAGGGGCGAGCAGTACTTC
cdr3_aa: CASRPYSGTRGEQYF

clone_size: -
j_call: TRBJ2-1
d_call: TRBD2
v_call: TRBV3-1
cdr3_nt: TGTGCCAGCAGCGGCGCGGGAGGGCCGGAAGAGCAGTTCTTC
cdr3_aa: CASSGAGGPEEQFF

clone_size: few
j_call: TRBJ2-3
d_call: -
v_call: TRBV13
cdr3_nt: TGTGCCAGCAGCAATCTCCGGGATACGCAGTATTTT
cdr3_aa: CASSNLRDTQYF

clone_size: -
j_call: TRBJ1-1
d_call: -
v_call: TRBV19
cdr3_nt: TGTGCCAGTAGTATGGGGGAGGCCGATACGCACTTGAACACTGAAGCTTTCTTT
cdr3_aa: CASSMGEADTHLNTEAFF

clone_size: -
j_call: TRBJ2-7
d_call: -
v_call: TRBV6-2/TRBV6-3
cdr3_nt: TGTGCCAGCAGTCCTCGACTAGAAACCCACGAGCAGTACTTC
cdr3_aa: CASSPRLETHEQYF

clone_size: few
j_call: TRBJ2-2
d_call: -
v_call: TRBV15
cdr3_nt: TGTGCCACCAGTCAGCCGGGGGCGAACACCGGGGAGCTGTTTTTT
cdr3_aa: CATSQPGANTGELFF

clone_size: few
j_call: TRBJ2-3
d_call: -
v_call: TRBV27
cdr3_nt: TGTGCCAGCAGTTTATTGGGGGACACAGATACGCAGTATTTT
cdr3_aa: CASSLLGDTDTQYF

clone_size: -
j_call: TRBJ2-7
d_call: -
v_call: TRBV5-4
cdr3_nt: TGTGCCAGCAGCTCTAGCGACTACGAGCAGTACTTC
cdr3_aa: CASSSSDYEQYF

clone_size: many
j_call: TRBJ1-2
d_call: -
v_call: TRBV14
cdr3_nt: TGTGCCAGCAGCCAATCCAGTGACAGGTCCCCCTATGGCTACACCTTC
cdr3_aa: CASSQSSDRSPYGYTF

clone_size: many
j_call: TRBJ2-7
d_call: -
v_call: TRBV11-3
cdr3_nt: TGTGCCAGCAGCTTTAAGGTCTACGAGCAGTACTTC
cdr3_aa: CASSFKVYEQYF

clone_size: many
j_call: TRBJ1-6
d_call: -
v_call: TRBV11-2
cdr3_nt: TGTGCCAGCAGCTTAGTCGGGGCCTATGATTCACCCCTCCACTTT
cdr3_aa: CASSLVGAYDSPLHF

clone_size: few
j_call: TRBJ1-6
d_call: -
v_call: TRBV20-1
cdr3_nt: TGCAGTGCTAGAGAAACCCTAGGAGGGGGATCACCCCTCCACTTT
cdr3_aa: CSARETLGGGSPLHF

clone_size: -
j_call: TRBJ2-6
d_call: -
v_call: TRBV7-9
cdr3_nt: TGTGCCAGCAGCGCGTTCAGGGACTCTGGGGCCAACGTCCTGACTTTC
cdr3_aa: CASSAFRDSGANVLTF

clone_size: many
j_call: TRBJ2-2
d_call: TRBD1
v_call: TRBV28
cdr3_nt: TGTGCCAGCAGTCGACAGGGGTCGGGCACCGGGGAGCTGTTTTTT
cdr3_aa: CASSRQGSGTGELFF

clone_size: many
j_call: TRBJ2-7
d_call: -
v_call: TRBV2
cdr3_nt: TGTGCCAGCAGTGAAGGAGGAAAGCACGAGCAGTACTTC
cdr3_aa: CASSEGGKHEQYF

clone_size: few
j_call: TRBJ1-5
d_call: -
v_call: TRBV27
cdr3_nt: TGTGCCAGCAGAGAGCTATATAGCAATCAGCCCCAGCATTTT
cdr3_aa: CASRELYSNQPQHF

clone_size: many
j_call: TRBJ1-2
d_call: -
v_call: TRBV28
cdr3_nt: TGTGCCAGCAGTTCGTCAGGGATCTATGGCTACACCTTC
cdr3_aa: CASSSSGIYGYTF

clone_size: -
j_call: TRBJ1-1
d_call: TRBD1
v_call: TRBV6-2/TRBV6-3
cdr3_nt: TGTGCCAGCAGTTACCGCAATCCTGGACAGGCGGGAACTGAAGCTTTCTTT
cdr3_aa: CASSYRNPGQAGTEAFF

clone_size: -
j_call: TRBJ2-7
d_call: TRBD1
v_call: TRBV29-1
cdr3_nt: TGCAGCGTTGGAAGAGGGACAGGGGATCGCGAGCAGTACTTC
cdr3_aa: CSVGRGTGDREQYF

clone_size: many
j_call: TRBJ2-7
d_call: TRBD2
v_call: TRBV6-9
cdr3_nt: TGTGCCAGCAGTTATTTTGGTCGGCGCGGACTAGCAGAGTCCTACGAGCAGTACTTC
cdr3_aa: CASSYFGRRGLAESYEQYF

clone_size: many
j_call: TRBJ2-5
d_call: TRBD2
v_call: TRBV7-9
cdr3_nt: TGTGCCAGCAGCTTGTTGAACTCCGCTGCCCCTGGACTAGCGGGAGGGAGTGCGGAGACCCAGTACTTC
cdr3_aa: CASSLLNSAAPGLAGGSAETQYF

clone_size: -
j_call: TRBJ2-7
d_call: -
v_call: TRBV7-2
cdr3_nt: TGTGCCAGCAGCCGACATTTTACCTACGAGCAGTACTTC
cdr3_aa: CASSRHFTYEQYF

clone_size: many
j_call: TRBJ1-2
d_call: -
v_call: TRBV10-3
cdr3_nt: TGTGCCATCAGTGAGTCGGGCAGGGAGAAAGGCTACACCTTC
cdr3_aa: CAISESGREKGYTF

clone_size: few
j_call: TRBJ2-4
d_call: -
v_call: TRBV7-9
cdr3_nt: TGTGCCAGCAGCTTAAAGGAATCGTCGAAGAACATTCAGTACTTC
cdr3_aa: CASSLKESSKNIQYF

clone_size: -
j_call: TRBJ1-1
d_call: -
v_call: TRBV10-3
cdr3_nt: TGTGCCAGCAGACAGATTAACTTTGGTGAAGCTTTCTTT
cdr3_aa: CASRQINFGEAFF

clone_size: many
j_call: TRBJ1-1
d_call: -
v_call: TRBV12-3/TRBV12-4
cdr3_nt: TGTGCCAGCAGTTCCAGGACGGGGGACACTGAAGCTTTCTTT
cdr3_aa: CASSSRTGDTEAFF

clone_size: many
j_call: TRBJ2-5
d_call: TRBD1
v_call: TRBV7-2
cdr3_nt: TGTGCCAGTAGCCCGGACAGGGGTAAAGAGACCCAGTACTTC
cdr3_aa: CASSPDRGKETQYF

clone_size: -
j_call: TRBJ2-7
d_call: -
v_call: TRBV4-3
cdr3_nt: TGCGCCAGCAGCCAAGATTCGGGGCAGGGCTCCTACGAGCAGTACTTC
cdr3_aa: CASSQDSGQGSYEQYF

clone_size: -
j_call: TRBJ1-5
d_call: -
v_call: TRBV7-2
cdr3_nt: TGTGCCAGCAGCTTTAGCGCGTCCGGGCCCCAGCATTTT
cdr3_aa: CASSFSASGPQHF

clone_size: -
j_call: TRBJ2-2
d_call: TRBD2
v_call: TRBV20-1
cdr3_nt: TGCAGTGCGGACCCTAGCGGATGGAACACCGGGGAGCTGTTTTTT
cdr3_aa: CSADPSGWNTGELFF

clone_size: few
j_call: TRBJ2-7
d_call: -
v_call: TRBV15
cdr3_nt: TGTGCCACCAGCAGAGGGGGAGAAAGCTACTACGAGCAGTACTTC
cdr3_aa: CATSRGGESYYEQYF

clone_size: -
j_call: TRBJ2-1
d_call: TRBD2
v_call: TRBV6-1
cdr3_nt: TGTGCCAGCAGGGCGAAGATAGCGGGAGATGGCAATGAGCAGTTCTTC
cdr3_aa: CASRAKIAGDGNEQFF

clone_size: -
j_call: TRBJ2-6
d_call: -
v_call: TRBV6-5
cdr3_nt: TGTGCCAGCAGTTACGGGGACACCATAGGGGCCAACGTCCTGACTTTC
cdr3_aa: CASSYGDTIGANVLTF

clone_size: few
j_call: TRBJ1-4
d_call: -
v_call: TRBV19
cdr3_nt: TGTGCCAGTAGTTCCTGGGACGGACGTAATGAAAAACTGTTTTTT
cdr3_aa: CASSSWDGRNEKLFF

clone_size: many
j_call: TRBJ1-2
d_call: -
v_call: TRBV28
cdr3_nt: TGTGCCAGCAGTTTACCAGCCTACCGTCTCGGCTACACCTTC
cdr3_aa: CASSLPAYRLGYTF

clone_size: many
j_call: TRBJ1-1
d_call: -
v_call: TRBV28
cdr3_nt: TGTGCCAGCAGGCCTGGGGACACTGAAGCTTTCTTT
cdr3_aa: CASRPGDTEAFF

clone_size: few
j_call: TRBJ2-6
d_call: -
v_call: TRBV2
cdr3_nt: TGTGCCAGCATTTTCTCTGGGGCCAACGTCCTGACTTTC
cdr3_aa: CASIFSGANVLTF

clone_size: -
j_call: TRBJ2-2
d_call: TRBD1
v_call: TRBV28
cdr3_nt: TGTGCCACCAGAACAGGGGGCGATAACACCAGGGAGCTGTTTTTT
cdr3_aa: CATRTGGDNTRELFF

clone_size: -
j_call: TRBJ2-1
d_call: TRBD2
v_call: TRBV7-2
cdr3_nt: TGTGCCAGCAGCTTAGCGCCTAGCGGGAGTGACAATGAGCAGTTCTTC
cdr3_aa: CASSLAPSGSDNEQFF

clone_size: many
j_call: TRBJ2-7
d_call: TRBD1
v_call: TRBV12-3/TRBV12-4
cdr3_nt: TGTGCCAGCAGAGGACAGGGGGCACCCTACGAGCAGTACTTC
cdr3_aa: CASRGQGAPYEQYF

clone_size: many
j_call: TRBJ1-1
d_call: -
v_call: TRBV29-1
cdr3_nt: TGCAGCGTTGAAGATCTCGGGACCCCTAACACTGAAGCTTTCTTT
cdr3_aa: CSVEDLGTPNTEAFF

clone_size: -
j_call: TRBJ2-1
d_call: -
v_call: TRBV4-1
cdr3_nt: TGCGCCAGCAGCCAAGTACCGTCAGGGGTTCTAGGGAACAATGAGCAGTTCTTC
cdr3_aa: CASSQVPSGVLGNNEQFF

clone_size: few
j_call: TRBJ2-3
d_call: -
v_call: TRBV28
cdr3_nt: TGTGCCAGCAGTTTAATTGCGGGAAAGTCCCCAGATACGCAGTATTTT
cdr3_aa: CASSLIAGKSPDTQYF

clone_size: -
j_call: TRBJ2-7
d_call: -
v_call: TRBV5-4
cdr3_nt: TGTGCCAGCAGCCCAGAGGGACTGATCTACGAGCAGTACTTC
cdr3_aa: CASSPEGLIYEQYF

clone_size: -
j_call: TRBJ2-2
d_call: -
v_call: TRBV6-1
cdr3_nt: TGTGCCAGCAGTCCCCACGGCGGGACTAACACCGGGGAGCTGTTTTTT
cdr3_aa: CASSPHGGTNTGELFF

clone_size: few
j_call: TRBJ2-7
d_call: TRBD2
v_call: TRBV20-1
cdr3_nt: TGCAGTGCTAGACTAGCGGGATTCTACGAGCAGTACTTC
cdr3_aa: CSARLAGFYEQYF

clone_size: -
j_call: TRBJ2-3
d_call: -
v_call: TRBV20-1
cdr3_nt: TGCAGTGCTAGGACGGTAATGGGGACAGATACGCAGTATTTT
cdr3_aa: CSARTVMGTDTQYF

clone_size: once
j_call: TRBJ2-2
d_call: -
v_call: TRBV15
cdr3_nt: TGTGCCACCAGCAGAGATCAGGTCCCCGGGGAGCTGTTTTTT
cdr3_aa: CATSRDQVPGELFF

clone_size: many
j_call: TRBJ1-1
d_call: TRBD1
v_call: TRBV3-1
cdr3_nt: TGTGCCAGCAGCTCCGGGACAGGGCAGAACACTGAAGCTTTCTTT
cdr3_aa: CASSSGTGQNTEAFF